The entry below gives a single T cell receptor beta chain sequence along with its context. Its antigen is unknown. The sample is drawn from a study of cytomegalovirus exposure and HLA in healthy donors. The germline gives CDR1 LNHDA, CDR2 SQIVND (reference sequence). The CDR3 is 13 residues long. J gave up 5 bases and V 5 bases, and 4 bases lay outside the gene matches. With 60 Vbeta and 13 Jbeta primers, the PCR was carried out. How the authors handled the data: A later analysis counted 70 million to 85 million unique TCR beta chains, around 12 million shared. The assay was immunoSEQ multiplex PCR, and TCRdb's table has in-frame clones only and misses some. D and trimming were read from the DNA, whereas the V and J calls and clone size are those reported in that table. The sample consists of approximately 100,000 clones, over 50% of them appearing once. Broader study findings: It was confirmed in vitro that a few of the CMV-associated chains were specific for CMV antigens.

The chain employs TRBV19 and TRBJ2-5, with 8 positions matching TRBD1. Specimen: PBMCs. This clonotype originated in a man aged 30-40 years in good health and CMV-seronegative. The CDR3 loop reads CASSSTGVETQYF. In DNA form, the CDR3 reads TGTGCCAGTAGTTCGACAGGGGTGGAGACCCAGTACTTC.